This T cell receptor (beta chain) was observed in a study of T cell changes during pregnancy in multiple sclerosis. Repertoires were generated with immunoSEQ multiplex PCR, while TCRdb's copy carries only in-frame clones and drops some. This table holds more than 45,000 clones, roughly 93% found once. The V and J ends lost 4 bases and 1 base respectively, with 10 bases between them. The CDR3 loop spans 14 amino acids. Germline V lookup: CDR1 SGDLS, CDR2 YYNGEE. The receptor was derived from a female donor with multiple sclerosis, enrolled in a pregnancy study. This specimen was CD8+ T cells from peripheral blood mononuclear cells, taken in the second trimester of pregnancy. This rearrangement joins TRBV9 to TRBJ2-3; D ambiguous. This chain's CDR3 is CASSPGGGTDTQYF. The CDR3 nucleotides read TGTGCCAGCAGCCCCGGTGGAGGCACAGATACGCAGTATTTT.